This T cell receptor (beta chain) stems from a study of identical twins. On this clonotype itself: Its matching antigen is unknown.

Template switching created a universal primer site, and the cDNA included unique molecular identifiers. TCRdb independently ran MiXCR on the 5' RACE reads; one entry per CDR3 protein. The sample lists hundreds of thousands of distinct CDR3 sequences, 10% to 15% occurring once. This CDR3 contains 14 residues. The ends were cut back, 5 bases at V and 3 bases at J, with 11 bases in the middle. Study-wide points: The same donors were not followed; conclusions instead depended on cross-sectional statistical analysis. Researchers reported weaker excess twin sharing in beta out-of-frame sequences. There were fewer insertions in abundant cord blood beta clonotypes, but memory repertoires showed no such pattern.

These data also featured in a second study, about yellow fever vaccine responses in identical twins.

The chain recombines TRBV12-3 or TRBV12-4 with TRBJ1-3; the D is unclear. The clonotype originates from a woman in her late teens or twenties in good health. The sequencing sample was made of PBMCs. CDR3 bases: TGTGCCAGCAGTCCGGACGTATTTGGAAACACCATATATTTT. This sequence encodes CASSPDVFGNTIYF.